This TCR beta chain was identified during a study of T cells after yellow fever vaccination. The CDR3 totals 16 residues. CDR1 SGHRS and CDR2 YFSETQ come from the germline V gene. Trimming pared 0 bases from V and 5 bases from J, leaving 12 bases between. Study findings and constraints: Peaking faster, on day 5 versus 15, the secondary response was nonetheless weaker.

One entry per CDR3 protein results from TCRdb running MiXCR on the 5' RACE reads. The repertoire holds approximately 510,000 distinct CDR3 sequences, with around a fifth as singletons. This clonotype was detected a few times. Its specificity is unknown. Sequencing used PBMCs, obtained less than 25 days after the first yellow fever vaccination. This clonotype originated in a man aged 18 to 29 who received the YFV17D yellow fever vaccine. The chain employs TRBV5-1 and TRBJ2-6, with unresolved D. In DNA, the CDR3 is TGCGCCAGCAGCTTGGGACTCCTAGTTAGGGCCAACGTCCTGACTTTC. Translated: CASSLGLLVRANVLTF. Drawing the rest from reference TRBV5-1 and TRBJ2-6, the complete variable domain is KAGVTQTPRYLIKTRGQQVTLSCSPISGHRSVSWYQQTPGQGLQFLFEYFSETQRNKGNFPGRFSGRQFSNSRSEMNVSTLELGDSALYLCASSLGLLVRANVLTFGAGSRLTVL.